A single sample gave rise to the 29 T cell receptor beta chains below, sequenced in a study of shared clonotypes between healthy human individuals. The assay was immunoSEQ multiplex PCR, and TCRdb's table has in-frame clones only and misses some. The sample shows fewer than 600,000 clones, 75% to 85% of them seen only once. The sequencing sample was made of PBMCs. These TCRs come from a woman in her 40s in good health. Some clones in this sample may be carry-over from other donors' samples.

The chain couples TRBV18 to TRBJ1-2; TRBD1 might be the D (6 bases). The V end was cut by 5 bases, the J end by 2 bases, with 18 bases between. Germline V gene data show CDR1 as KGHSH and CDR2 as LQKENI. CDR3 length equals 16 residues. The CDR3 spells CASSSFEVQGNYGYTF. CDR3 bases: TGTGCCAGCTCATCTTTCGAAGTGCAGGGGAACTATGGCTACACCTTC.

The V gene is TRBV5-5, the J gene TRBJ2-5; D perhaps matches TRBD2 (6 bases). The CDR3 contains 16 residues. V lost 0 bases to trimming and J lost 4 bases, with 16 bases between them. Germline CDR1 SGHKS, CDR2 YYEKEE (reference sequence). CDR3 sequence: CASSLVGGGGGETQYF. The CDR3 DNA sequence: TGTGCCAGCAGCTTGGTGGGGGGTGGAGGAGGAGAGACCCAGTACTTC. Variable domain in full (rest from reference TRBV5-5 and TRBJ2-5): DAGVTQSPTHLIKTRGQQVTLRCSPISGHKSVSWYQQVLGQGPQFIFQYYEKEERGRGNFPDRFSARQFPNYSSELNVNALLLGDSALYLCASSLVGGGGGETQYFGPGTRLLVL.

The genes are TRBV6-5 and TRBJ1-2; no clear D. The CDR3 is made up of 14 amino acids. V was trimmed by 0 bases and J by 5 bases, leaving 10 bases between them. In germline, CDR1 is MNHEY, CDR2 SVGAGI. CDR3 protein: CASSYSSSSYGYTF. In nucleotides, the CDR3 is TGTGCCAGCAGTTACTCGAGCAGCTCGTATGGCTACACCTTC.

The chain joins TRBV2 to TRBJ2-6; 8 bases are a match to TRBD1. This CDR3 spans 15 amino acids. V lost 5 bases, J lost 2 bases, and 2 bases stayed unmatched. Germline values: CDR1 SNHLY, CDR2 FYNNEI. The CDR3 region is CASSKDRAGANVLTF. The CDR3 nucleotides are TGTGCCAGCAGTAAGGACAGGGCTGGGGCCAACGTCCTGACTTTC.

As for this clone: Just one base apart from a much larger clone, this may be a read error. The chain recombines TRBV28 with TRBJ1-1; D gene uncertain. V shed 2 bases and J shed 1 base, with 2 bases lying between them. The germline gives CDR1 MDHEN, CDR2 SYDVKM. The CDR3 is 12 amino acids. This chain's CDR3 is CASSLTNTEAFF. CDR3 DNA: TGTGCCAGCAGTTTAACGAACACTGAAGCTTTCTTT.

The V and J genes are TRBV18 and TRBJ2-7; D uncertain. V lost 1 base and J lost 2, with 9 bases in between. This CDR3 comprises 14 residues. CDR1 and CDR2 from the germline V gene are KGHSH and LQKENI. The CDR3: CASSPQRTAYEQYF. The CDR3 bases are TGTGCCAGCTCACCACAAAGGACGGCCTACGAGCAGTACTTC. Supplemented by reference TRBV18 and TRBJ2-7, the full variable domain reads NAGVMQNPRHLVRRRGQEARLRCSPMKGHSHVYWYRQLPEEGLKFMVYLQKENIIDESGMPKERFSAEFPKEGPSILRIQQVVRGDSAAYFCASSPQRTAYEQYFGPGTRLTVT.

CDR3 nucleotides: TGTGCCAGCAGCTTCGGGACAGGGGACTACAATGAGCAGTTCTTC. Translating it yields CASSFGTGDYNEQFF. The chain has TRBV11-3 and TRBJ2-1; 10 bases match TRBD1. Germline CDR1 SGHNT, CDR2 YENEEA. This CDR3 is 15 amino acids long. J gave up 3 bases and V 3 bases, and 2 bases lay outside the gene matches.

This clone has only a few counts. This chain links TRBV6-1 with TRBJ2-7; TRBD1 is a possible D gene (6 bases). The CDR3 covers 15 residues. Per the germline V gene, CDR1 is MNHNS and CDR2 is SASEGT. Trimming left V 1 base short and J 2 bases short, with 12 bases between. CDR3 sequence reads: CASSEVAGATYEQYF. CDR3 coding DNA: TGTGCCAGCAGTGAAGTGGCAGGGGCTACCTACGAGCAGTACTTC.

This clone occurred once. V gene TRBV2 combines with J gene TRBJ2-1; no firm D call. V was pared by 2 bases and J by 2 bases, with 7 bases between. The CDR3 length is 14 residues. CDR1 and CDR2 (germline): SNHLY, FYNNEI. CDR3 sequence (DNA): TGTGCCAGCAGTGAACTAGTCCCCTACAATGAGCAGTTCTTC. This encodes CASSELVPYNEQFF.

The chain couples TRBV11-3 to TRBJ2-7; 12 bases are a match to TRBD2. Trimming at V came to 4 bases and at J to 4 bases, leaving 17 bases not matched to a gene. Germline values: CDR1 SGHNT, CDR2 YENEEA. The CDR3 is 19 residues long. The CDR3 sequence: CASSSRLAGVPSPPYEQYF. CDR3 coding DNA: TGTGCCAGCAGCTCCCGACTAGCGGGAGTCCCCTCACCCCCTTACGAGCAGTACTTC.

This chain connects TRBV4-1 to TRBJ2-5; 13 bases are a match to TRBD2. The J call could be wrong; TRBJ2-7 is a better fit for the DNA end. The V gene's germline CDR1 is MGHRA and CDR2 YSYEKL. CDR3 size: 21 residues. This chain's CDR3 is CASSQESRRLAGGFPSYEQYF. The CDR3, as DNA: TGCGCCAGCAGCCAAGAGTCAAGGAGACTAGCGGGGGGTTTTCCTTCCTACGAGCAGTACTTC.

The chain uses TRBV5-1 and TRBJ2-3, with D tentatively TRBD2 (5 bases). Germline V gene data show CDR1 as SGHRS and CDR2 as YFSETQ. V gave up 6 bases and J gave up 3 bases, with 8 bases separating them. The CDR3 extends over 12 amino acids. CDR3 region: CASTTGTDTQYF. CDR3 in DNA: TGCGCCAGCACGACGGGAACAGATACGCAGTATTTT.

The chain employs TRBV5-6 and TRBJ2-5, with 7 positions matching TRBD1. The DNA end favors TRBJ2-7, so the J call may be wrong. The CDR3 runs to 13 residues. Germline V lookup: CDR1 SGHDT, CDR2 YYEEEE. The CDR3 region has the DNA TGTGCCAGTACTGACAGGGTGACTTACGAGCAGTACTTC. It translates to CASTDRVTYEQYF.

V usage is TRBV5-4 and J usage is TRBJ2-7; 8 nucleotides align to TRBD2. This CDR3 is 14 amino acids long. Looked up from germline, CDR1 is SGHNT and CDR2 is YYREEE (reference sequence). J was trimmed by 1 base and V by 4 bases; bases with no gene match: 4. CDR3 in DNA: TGTGCCAGCAGCAAGCTAGCGGGTTCCTACGAGCAGTACTTC. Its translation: CASSKLAGSYEQYF.

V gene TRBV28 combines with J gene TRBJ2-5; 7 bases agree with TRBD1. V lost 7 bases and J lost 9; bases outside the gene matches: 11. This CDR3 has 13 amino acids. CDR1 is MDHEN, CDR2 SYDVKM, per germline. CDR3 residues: CASNALLGTAQYF. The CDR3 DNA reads TGTGCCAGCAACGCCCTCCTTGGGACAGCCCAGTACTTC.

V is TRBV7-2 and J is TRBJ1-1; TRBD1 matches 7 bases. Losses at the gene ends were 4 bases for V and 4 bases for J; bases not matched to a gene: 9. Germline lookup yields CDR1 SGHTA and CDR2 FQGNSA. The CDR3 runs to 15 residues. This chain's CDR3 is CASSWTTGPGTEAFF. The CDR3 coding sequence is TGTGCCAGCAGCTGGACGACAGGGCCGGGCACTGAAGCTTTCTTT.

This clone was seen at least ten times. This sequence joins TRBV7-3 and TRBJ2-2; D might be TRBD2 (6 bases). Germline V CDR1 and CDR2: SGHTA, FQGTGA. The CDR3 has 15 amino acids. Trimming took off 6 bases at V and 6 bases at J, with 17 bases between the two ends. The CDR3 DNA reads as TGTGCCAGCAGGGGACCGGGAGCCCCCGCCGGGGAGCTGTTTTTT. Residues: CASRGPGAPAGELFF.

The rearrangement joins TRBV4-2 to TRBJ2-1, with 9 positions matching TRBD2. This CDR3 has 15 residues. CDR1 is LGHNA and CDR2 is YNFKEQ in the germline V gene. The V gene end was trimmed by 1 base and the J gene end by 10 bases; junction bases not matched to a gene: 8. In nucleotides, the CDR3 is TGTGCCAGCAGCCAAGTCCCCAGTGCGGGAGGGGAGCAGTTCTTC. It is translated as CASSQVPSAGGEQFF.

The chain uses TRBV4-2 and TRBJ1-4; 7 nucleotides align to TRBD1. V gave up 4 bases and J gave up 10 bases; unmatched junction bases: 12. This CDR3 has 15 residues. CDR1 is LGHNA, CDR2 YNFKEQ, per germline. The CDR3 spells CASSPYSGGEGKLFF. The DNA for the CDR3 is TGTGCCAGCAGCCCATACTCAGGGGGGGAAGGAAAACTGTTTTTT.

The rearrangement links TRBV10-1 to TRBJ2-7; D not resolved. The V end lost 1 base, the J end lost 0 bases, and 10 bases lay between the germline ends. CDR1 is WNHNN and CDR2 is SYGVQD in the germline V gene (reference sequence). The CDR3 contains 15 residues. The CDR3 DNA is TGCGCCAGCAGTGAGTTAGGGTCCCGCTCCTACGAGCAGTACTTC. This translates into CASSELGSRSYEQYF.

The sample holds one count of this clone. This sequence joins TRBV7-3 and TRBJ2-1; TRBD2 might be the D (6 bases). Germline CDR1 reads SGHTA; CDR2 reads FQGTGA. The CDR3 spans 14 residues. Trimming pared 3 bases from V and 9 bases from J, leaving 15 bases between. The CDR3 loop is CASSFTSSESEQFF. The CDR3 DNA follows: TGTGCCAGCAGCTTTACGTCTAGCGAATCTGAGCAGTTCTTC.

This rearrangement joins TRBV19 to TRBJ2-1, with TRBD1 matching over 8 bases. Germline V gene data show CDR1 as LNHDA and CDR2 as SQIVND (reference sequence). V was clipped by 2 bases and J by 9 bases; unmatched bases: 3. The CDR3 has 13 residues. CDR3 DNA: TGTGCCAGTAGTATATGGACAGGGCGTGAGCAGTTCTTC. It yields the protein CASSIWTGREQFF.

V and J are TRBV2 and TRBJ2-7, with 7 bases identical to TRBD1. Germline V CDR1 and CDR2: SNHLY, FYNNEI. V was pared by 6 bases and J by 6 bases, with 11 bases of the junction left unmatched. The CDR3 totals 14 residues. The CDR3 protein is CASSPYRRDSEQYF. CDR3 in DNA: TGTGCCAGCAGCCCCTATCGCCGGGACAGCGAGCAGTACTTC. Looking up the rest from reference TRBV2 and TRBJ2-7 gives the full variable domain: EPEVTQTPSHQVTQMGQEVILRCVPISNHLYFYWYRQILGQKVEFLVSFYNNEISEKSEIFDDQFSVERPDGSNFTLKIRSTKLEDSAMYFCASSPYRRDSEQYFGPGTRLTVT.

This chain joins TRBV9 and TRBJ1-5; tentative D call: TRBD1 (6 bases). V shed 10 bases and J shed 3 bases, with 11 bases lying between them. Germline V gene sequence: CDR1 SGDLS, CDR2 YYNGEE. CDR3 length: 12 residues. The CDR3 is CASGGINQPQHF. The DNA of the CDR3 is TGTGCCTCCGGGGGCATCAATCAGCCCCAGCATTTT.

The CDR3 DNA reads as TGCGCCAGCAGCTTGGGCCGGGCACTAAACTCCTACGAGCAGTACTTC. Translating it yields CASSLGRALNSYEQYF. The V gene is TRBV5-1, the J gene TRBJ2-7; D unclear. The CDR3 has 16 amino acids. Trimming left V 0 bases short and J 0 bases short, with 13 bases between. The germline V gene has CDR1 SGHRS and CDR2 YFSETQ.

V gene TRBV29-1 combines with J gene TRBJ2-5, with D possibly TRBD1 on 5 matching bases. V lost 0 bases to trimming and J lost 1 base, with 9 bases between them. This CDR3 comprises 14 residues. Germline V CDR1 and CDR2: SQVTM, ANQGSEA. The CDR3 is CSVEEETAQETQYF. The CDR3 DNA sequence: TGCAGCGTTGAAGAGGAGACAGCCCAAGAGACCCAGTACTTC.

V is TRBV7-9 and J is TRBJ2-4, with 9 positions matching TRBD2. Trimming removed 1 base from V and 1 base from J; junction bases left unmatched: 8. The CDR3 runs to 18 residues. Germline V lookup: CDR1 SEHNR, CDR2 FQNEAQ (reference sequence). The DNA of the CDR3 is TGTGCCAGCAGCTTAGTTCGACTAGCGGAGGGGGCCAAAAACATTCAGTACTTC. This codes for CASSLVRLAEGAKNIQYF.

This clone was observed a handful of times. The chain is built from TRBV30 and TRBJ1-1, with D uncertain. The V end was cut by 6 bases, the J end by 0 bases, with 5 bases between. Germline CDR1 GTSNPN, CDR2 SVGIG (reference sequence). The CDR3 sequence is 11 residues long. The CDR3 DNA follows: TGTGCCTGCCACATGAACACTGAAGCTTTCTTT. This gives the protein CACHMNTEAFF.

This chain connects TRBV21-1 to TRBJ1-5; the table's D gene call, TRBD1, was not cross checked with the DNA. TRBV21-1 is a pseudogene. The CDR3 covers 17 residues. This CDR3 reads CASSIKGQADRYQPQHF. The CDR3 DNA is TGTGCCAGCAGCATTAAGGGACAGGCCGACCGATATCAGCCCCAGCATTTT.